A single sample is the source of the 2 T cell receptor beta chains below, sequenced in a study of post-analysis software for immune sequencing data. General study points: Elevated frequency relative to controls characterized several TRBV segments in patients, TRBV5-6, TRBV5-1 and TRBV20-1 among them.

Antigens for these TCRs are unknown. Built from TCR beta cDNA, the libraries had unique molecular identifiers in them. TCRdb fed the PCR reads into MiXCR, producing one record per CDR3 protein. Among approximately 440,000 distinct CDR3 sequences, over 35% were seen once, and the ten largest hold 12%. The sequenced material came from blood. The receptors come from a girl aged 10-17 years with multiple sclerosis.

The chain's CDR3 is CASSGTSDHEQFF. The CDR3 nucleotides read TGTGCCAGCAGCGGGACTAGCGACCATGAGCAGTTCTTC. The chain joins TRBV28 to TRBJ2-1; 10 bases are shared with TRBD2. The CDR3 contains 13 residues. Unmatched junction bases numbered 4, after V lost 6 bases and J lost 8 bases. Germline CDR1 MDHEN, CDR2 SYDVKM.

The gene calls are TRBV20-1 and TRBJ2-2, with 10 positions matching TRBD2. This CDR3 comprises 14 residues. Germline CDR1 reads DFQATT; CDR2 reads SNEGSKA (reference sequence). With V trimmed by 7 bases and J by 6 bases, 8 bases remained unmatched. The CDR3 loop is CSVEREGPSGELFF. The CDR3 nucleotides are TGCAGTGTCGAGCGGGAGGGCCCCTCCGGGGAGCTGTTTTTT.